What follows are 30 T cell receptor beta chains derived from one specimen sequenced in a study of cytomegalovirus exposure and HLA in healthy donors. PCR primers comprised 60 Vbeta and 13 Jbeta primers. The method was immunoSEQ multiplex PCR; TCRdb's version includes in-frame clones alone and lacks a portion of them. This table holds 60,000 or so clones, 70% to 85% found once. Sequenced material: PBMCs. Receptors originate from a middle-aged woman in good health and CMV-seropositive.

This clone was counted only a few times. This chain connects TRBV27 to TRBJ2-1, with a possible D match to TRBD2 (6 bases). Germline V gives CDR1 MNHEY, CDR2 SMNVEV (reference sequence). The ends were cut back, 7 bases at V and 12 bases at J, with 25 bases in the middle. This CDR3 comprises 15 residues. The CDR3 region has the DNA TGTGCCAGCACCGCACGGACCACGAGCACTAGCAGGCAGTTCTTC. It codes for CASTARTTSTSRQFF.

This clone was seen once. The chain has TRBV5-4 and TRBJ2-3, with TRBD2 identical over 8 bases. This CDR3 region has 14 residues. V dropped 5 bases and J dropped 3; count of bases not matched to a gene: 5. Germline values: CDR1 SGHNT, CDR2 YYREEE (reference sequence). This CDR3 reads CASRGRGATDTQYF. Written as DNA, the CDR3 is TGTGCCAGCAGAGGGCGGGGGGCGACAGATACGCAGTATTTT.

CDR3 DNA: TGTGCCAGCAGGAAAAGCACGGACACCAATCAGCCCCAGCATTTT. Its translation is CASRKSTDTNQPQHF. The V call is TRBV27, the J call TRBJ1-5; D perhaps matches TRBD1 (5 bases). Germline V gene data show CDR1 as MNHEY and CDR2 as SMNVEV (reference sequence). The CDR3 length is 15 residues. V was pared by 6 bases and J by 3 bases, with 15 bases between.

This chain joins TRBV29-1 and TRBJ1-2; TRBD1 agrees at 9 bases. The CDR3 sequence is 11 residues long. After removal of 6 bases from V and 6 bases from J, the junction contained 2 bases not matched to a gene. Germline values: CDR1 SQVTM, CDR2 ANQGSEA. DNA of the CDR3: TGCAGCGTAACAGGGGGCGATGGCTACACCTTC. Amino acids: CSVTGGDGYTF.

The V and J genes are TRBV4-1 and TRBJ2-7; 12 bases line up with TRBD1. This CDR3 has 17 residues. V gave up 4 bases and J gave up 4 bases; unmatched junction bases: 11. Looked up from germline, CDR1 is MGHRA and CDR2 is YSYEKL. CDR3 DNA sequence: TGCGCCAGCAGCCCTCTTCTACCGGGACAGGGGGCATACGAGCAGTACTTC. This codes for CASSPLLPGQGAYEQYF.

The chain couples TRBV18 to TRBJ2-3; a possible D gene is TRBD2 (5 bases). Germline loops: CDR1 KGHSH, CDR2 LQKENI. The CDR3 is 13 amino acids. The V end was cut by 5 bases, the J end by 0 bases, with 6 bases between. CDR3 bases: TGTGCCAGCTCAGCGGGTAGCACAGATACGCAGTATTTT. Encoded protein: CASSAGSTDTQYF.

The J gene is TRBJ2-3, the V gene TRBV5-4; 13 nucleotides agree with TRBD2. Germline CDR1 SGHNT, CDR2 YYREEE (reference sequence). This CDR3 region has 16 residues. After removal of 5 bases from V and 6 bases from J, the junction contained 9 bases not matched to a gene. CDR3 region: CASRAGTSGVVDTQYF. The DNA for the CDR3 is TGTGCCAGCAGGGCCGGGACTAGCGGGGTAGTCGATACGCAGTATTTT.

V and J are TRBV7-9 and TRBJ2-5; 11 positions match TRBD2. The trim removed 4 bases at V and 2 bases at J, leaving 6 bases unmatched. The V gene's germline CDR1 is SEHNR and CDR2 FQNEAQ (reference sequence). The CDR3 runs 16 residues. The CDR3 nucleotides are TGTGCCAGCAGCTCCCTACTAGCGGGGGATCAAGAGACCCAGTACTTC. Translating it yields CASSSLLAGDQETQYF.

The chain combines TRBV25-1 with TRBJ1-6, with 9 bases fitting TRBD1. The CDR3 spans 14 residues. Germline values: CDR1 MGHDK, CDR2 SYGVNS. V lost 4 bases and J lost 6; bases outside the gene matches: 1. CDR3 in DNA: TGTGCCAGCAGTGCGGACAGGGGTAATTCACCCCTCCACTTT. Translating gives CASSADRGNSPLHF.

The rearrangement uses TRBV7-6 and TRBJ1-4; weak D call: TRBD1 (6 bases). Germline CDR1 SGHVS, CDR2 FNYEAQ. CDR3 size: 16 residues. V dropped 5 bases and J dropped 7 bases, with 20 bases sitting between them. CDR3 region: CASSPEGGTIAEKLFF. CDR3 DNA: TGTGCCAGCAGCCCCGAGGGGGGGACGATCGCTGAAAAACTGTTTTTT. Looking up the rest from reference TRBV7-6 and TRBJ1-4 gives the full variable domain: GAGVSQSPRYKVTKRGQDVALRCDPISGHVSLYWYRQALGQGPEFLTYFNYEAQQDKSGLPNDRFSAERPEGSISTLTIQRTEQRDSAMYRCASSPEGGTIAEKLFFGSGTQLSVL.

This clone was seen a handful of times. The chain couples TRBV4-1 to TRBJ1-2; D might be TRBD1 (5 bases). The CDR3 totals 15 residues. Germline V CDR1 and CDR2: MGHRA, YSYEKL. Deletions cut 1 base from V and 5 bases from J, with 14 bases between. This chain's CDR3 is CASSQVRPGLYGYTF. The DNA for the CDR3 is TGCGCCAGCAGCCAAGTACGTCCGGGACTTTATGGCTACACCTTC.

The CDR3 loop is CASSHFIPRDREEWAFF. CDR3 bases: TGCGCCAGCAGCCACTTTATACCCCGGGACAGGGAGGAATGGGCTTTCTTT. The V and J genes are TRBV4-1 and TRBJ1-1, with 9 bases lining up with TRBD1. The V gene end was trimmed by 3 bases and the J gene end by 11 bases; junction bases not matched to a gene: 19. The CDR3 is 17 amino acids. The germline CDR1 and CDR2 sequences are MGHRA and YSYEKL.

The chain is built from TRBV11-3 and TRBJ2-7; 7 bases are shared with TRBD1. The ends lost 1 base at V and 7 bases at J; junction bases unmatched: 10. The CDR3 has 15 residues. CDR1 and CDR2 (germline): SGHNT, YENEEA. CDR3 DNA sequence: TGTGCCAGCAGCTTAGCGGGTACAGGGGCGAATGAGCAGTACTTC. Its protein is CASSLAGTGANEQYF. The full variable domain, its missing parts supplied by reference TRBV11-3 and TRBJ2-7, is EAGVVQSPRYKIIEKKQPVAFWCNPISGHNTLYWYLQNLGQGPELLIRYENEEAVDDSQLPKDRFSAERLKGVDSTLKIQPAELGDSAVYLCASSLAGTGANEQYFGPGTRLTVT.

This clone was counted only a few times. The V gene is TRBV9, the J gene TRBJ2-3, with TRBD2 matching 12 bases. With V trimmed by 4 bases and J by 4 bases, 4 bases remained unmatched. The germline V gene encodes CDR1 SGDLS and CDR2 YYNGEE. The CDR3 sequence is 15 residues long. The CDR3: CASSHTSGGPDTQYF. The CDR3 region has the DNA TGTGCCAGCAGCCACACTAGCGGGGGGCCAGATACGCAGTATTTT.

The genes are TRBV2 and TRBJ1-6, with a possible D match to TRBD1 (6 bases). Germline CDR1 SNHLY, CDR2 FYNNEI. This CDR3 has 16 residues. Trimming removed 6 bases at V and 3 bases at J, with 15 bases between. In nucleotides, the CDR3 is TGTGCCAGCAGATTTAATCCGGGACACTATAATTCACCCCTCCACTTT. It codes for CASRFNPGHYNSPLHF.

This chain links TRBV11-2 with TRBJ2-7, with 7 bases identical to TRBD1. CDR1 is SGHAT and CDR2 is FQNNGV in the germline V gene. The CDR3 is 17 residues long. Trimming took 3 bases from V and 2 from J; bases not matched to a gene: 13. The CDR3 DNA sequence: TGTGCCAGCAGCTTTCATCCCCGGGACAGCAGGACCTACGAGCAGTACTTC. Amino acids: CASSFHPRDSRTYEQYF.

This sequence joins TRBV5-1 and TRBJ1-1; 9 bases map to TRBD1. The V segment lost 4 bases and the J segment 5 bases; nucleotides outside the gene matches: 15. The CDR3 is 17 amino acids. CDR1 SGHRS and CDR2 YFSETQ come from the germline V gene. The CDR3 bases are TGCGCCAGCAGCCCGAGGGGACAGGGAAAGGTGACGACTGAAGCTTTCTTT. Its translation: CASSPRGQGKVTTEAFF.

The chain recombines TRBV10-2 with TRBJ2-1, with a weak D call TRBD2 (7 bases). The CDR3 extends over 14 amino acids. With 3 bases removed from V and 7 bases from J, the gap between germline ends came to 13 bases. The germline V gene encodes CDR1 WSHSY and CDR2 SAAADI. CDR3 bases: TGCGCCAGCAGTGACCCAGGGAGGGGGAATGAGCAGTTCTTC. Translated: CASSDPGRGNEQFF.

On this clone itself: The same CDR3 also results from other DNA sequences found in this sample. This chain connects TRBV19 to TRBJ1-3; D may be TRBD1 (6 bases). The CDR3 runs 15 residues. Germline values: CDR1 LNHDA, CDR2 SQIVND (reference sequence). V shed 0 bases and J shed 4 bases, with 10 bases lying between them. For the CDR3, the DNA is TGTGCCAGTAGTATAGACAGGGGACCCGGAAACACCATATATTTT. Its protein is CASSIDRGPGNTIYF.

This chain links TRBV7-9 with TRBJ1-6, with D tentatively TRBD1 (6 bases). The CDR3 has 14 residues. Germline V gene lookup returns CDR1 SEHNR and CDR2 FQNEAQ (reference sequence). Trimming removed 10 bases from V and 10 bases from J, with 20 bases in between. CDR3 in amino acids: CAITPQGIGSPLHF. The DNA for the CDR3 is TGTGCCATCACGCCTCAGGGGATCGGCTCACCCCTCCACTTT.

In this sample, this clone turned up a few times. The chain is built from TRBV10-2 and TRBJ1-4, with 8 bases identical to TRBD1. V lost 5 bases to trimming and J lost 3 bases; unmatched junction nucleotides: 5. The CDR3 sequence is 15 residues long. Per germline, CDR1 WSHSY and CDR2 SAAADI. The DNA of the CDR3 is TGCGCCAGCAGTTACCAGGGGGCCCCTAATGAAAAACTGTTTTTT. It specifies CASSYQGAPNEKLFF.

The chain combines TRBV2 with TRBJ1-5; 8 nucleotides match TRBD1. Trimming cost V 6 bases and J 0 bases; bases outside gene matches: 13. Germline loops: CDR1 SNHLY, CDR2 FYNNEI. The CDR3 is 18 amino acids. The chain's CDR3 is CASSYGVTGVSSNQPQHF. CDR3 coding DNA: TGTGCCAGCAGCTATGGGGTGACAGGGGTATCTAGCAATCAGCCCCAGCATTTT.

CDR3 in amino acids: CASSLAIGSGQETQYF. The CDR3 DNA follows: TGTGCCAGCAGCTTAGCAATTGGAAGCGGTCAAGAGACCCAGTACTTC. The rearrangement joins TRBV7-8 to TRBJ2-5, with a possible D match to TRBD2 (5 bases). The CDR3 has 16 residues. V was shortened by 0 bases and J by 2 bases, with 13 bases between the two germline ends. Germline-derived CDR1 and CDR2 are SGHVS and FQNEAQ.

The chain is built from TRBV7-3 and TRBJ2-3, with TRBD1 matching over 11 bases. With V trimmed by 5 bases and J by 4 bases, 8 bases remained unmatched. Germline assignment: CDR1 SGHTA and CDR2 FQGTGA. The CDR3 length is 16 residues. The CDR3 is CASSMGTGGWADTQYF. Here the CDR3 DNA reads TGTGCCAGCAGCATGGGGACAGGGGGTTGGGCAGATACGCAGTATTTT.

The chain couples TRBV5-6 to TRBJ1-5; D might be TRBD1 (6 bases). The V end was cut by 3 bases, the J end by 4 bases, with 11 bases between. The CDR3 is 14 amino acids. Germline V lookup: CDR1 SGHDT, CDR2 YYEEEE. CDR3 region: CASSSMTGNQPQHF. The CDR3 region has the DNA TGTGCCAGCAGCTCCATGACAGGAAATCAGCCCCAGCATTTT.

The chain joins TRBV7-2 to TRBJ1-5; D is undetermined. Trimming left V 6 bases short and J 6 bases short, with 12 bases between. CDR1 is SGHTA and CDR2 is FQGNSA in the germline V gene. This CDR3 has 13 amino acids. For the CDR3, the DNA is TGTGCCAGCAGTCGAAGGGCGGGTCAGCCCCAGCATTTT. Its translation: CASSRRAGQPQHF.

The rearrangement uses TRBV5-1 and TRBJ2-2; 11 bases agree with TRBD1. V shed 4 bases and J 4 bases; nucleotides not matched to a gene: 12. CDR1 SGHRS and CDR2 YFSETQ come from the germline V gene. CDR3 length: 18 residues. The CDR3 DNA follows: TGCGCCAGCAGCCCCAATCCTAGGGACAGGGGGGGCACCGGGGAGCTGTTTTTT. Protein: CASSPNPRDRGGTGELFF. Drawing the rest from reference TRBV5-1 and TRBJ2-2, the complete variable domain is KAGVTQTPRYLIKTRGQQVTLSCSPISGHRSVSWYQQTPGQGLQFLFEYFSETQRNKGNFPGRFSGRQFSNSRSEMNVSTLELGDSALYLCASSPNPRDRGGTGELFFGEGSRLTVL.

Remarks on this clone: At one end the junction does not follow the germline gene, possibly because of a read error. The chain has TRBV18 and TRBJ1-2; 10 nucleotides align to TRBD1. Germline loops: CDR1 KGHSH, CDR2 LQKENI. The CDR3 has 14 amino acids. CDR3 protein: CASSPRTGGDGYTF. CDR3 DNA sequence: TGTGCCAGCTCGCCACGGACAGGGGGAGATGGCTACACCTTC. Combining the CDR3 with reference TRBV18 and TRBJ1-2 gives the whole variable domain NAGVMQNPRHLVRRRGQEARLRCSPMKGHSHVYWYRQLPEEGLKFMVYLQKENIIDESGMPKERFSAEFPKEGPSILRIQQVVRGDSAAYFCASSPRTGGDGYTFGSGTRLTVV.

The CDR3 nucleotides read TGTGCCAGCAGTCCAGGGTTAGGGCCAAATTCACCCCTCCACTTT. Translating it yields CASSPGLGPNSPLHF. The rearrangement uses TRBV7-3 and TRBJ1-6, with D perhaps TRBD1 (5 bases). The CDR3 is 15 amino acids. The ends were cut back, 6 bases at V and 7 bases at J, with 16 bases in the middle. Germline V gives CDR1 SGHTA, CDR2 FQGTGA.

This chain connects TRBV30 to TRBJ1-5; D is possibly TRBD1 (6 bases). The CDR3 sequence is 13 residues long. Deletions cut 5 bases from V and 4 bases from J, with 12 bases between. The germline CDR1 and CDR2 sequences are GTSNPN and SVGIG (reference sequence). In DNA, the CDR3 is TGTGCCTGGGCCGGACAGCCTAATCAGCCCCAGCATTTT. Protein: CAWAGQPNQPQHF.